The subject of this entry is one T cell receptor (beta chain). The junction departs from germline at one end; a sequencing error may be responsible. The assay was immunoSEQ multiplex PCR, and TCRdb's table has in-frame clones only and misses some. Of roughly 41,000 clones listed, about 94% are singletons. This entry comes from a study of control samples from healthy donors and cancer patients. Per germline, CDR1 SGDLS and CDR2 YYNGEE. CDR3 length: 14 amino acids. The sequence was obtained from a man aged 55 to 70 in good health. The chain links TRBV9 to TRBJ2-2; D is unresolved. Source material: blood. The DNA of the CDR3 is TGTGCCACCAGCCTAGATCCGAACACCGGGGAGCTGTTTTTT. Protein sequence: CATSLDPNTGELFF.